This T cell receptor beta chain was sequenced for a study of cytomegalovirus exposure and HLA in healthy donors. Points from the study as a whole: One cluster of highly shared sequence variants probably arose as a sequencing artifact. Cytomegalovirus-associated TCR beta chains were listed, numbering 150 to 200.

PCR involved 60 Vbeta and 13 Jbeta primers. Only in-frame clones appear in the TCRdb table, and some are missing; sequencing was by immunoSEQ multiplex PCR. The table shows some 140,000 clones, with approximately 80% occurring only once. The CDR3 length is 13 residues. Germline CDR1 SNHLY, CDR2 FYNNEI. The V segment lost 3 bases and the J segment 6 bases; nucleotides outside the gene matches: 4. This clone occurred once. The antigen remains unidentified. This chain connects TRBV2 to TRBJ2-7; 8 positions agree with TRBD1. This receptor was identified in a man aged 45 to 65 in good health and CMV-seronegative. Sequenced: PBMCs. The CDR3 here is CASSDRQGSEQYF. The CDR3 DNA sequence: TGTGCCAGCAGTGATAGACAGGGGAGCGAGCAGTACTTC.